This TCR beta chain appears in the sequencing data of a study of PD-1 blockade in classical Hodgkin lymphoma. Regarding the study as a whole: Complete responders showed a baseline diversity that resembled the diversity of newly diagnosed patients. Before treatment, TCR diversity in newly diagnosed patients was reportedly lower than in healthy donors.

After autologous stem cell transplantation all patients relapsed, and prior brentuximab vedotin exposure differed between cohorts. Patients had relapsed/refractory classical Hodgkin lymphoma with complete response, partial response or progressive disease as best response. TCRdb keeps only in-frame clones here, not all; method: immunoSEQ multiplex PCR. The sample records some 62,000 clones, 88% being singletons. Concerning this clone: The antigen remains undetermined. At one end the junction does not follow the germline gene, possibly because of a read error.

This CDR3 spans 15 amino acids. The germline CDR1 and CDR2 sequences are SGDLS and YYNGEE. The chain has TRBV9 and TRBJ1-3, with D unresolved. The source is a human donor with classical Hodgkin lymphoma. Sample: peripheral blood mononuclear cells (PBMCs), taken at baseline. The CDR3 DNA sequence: TGTGCCAGCAGCGTAGCGTCTTCACCTGGAAACACCACATATTTT. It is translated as CASSVASSPGNTTYF.